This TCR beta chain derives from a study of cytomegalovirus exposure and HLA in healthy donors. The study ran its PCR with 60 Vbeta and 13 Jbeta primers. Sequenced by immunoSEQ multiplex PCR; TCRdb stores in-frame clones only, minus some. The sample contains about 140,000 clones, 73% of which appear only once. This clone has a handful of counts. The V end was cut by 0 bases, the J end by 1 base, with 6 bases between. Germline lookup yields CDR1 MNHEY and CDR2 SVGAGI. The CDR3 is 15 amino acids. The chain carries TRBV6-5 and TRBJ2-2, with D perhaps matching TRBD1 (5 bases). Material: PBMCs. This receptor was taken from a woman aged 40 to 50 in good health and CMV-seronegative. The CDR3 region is CASSYSTGNTGELFF. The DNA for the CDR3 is TGTGCCAGCAGTTACTCAACAGGGAACACCGGGGAGCTGTTTTTT.